The 8 T cell receptor beta chains listed next were all sequenced from one sample in a study of T cell changes during pregnancy in multiple sclerosis. Measured with immunoSEQ multiplex PCR; TCRdb has only the in-frame clones, and not every one. The repertoire includes under 100,000 clones, less than 95% of them detected once, and around 2% sits in the top ten. The sequences come from peripheral blood, collected in the first trimester of pregnancy. The receptors shown here come from a female donor in good health, enrolled as a control in a pregnancy study.

The chain uses TRBV4-1 and TRBJ2-3, with 9 bases fitting TRBD2. V dropped 4 bases and J dropped 0; count of bases not matched to a gene: 8. The CDR3 consists of 17 residues. Germline assignment: CDR1 MGHRA and CDR2 YSYEKL. As DNA, the CDR3 is TGCGCCAGCAGCCTCGGACTAGCGCGTACTAGCACAGATACGCAGTATTTT. Residues: CASSLGLARTSTDTQYF.

This clone appeared once. V usage is TRBV15 and J usage is TRBJ1-6, with 8 bases aligning to TRBD1. Looked up from germline, CDR1 is LNHNV and CDR2 is YYDKDF (reference sequence). The V gene end was trimmed by 1 base and the J gene end by 8 bases; junction bases not matched to a gene: 7. The CDR3 has 16 residues. Here the CDR3 DNA reads TGTGCCACCAGCAGAGGGGCGGTGACAGGGGATTCACCCCTCCACTTT. The encoded protein is CATSRGAVTGDSPLHF.

The CDR3 DNA sequence: TGTGCCAGCAGCTCCCGCGGGGCGTACACCTACAATGAGCAGTTCTTC. Encoded protein: CASSSRGAYTYNEQFF. The rearrangement links TRBV13 to TRBJ2-1; a possible D gene is TRBD2 (6 bases). CDR1 and CDR2 (germline): PRHDT, FYEKMQ (reference sequence). The V end was cut by 4 bases, the J end by 2 bases, with 15 bases between. The CDR3 is 16 residues long.

V and J are TRBV7-3 and TRBJ2-2; D perhaps matches TRBD1 (6 bases). The V gene's germline CDR1 is SGHTA and CDR2 FQGTGA. This CDR3 comprises 15 residues. V shed 6 bases and J shed 1 base, with 12 bases lying between them. The CDR3 loop is CASREGGRNTGELFF. The DNA for the CDR3 is TGTGCCAGCAGAGAAGGGGGACGGAACACCGGGGAGCTGTTTTTT. The whole variable domain, remainder taken from reference TRBV7-3 and TRBJ2-2, is GAGVSQTPSNKVTEKGKYVELRCDPISGHTALYWYRQSLGQGPEFLIYFQGTGAADDSGLPNDRFFAVRPEGSVSTLKIQRTERGDSAVYLCASREGGRNTGELFFGEGSRLTVL.

The chain has TRBV4-1 and TRBJ2-5, with a possible D match to TRBD1 (6 bases). The germline V gene encodes CDR1 MGHRA and CDR2 YSYEKL. Trimming pared 3 bases from V and 4 bases from J, leaving 24 bases between. The CDR3 is made up of 18 amino acids. CDR3 residues: CASSHGRDTPLLGETQYF. The CDR3 DNA reads as TGCGCCAGCAGCCACGGTCGGGACACCCCTTTACTGGGAGAGACCCAGTACTTC.

The chain joins TRBV29-1 to TRBJ2-5, with D unresolved. Trimming stripped 6 bases from V and 5 bases from J, with 10 bases between. This CDR3 is built from 11 residues. CDR1 SQVTM and CDR2 ANQGSEA come from the germline V gene. CDR3 loop: CSVLRQETQYF. The CDR3 DNA reads TGCAGCGTCCTCCGTCAGGAGACCCAGTACTTC. Looking up the rest from reference TRBV29-1 and TRBJ2-5 gives the full variable domain: SAVISQKPSRDICQRGTSLTIQCQVDSQVTMMFWYRQQPGQSLTLIATANQGSEATYESGFVIDKFPISRPNLTFSTLTVSNMSPEDSSIYLCSVLRQETQYFGPGTRLLVL.

The J gene is TRBJ1-1, the V gene TRBV28; unclear D gene. V dropped 6 bases and J dropped 11 bases, with 13 bases sitting between them. CDR1 MDHEN and CDR2 SYDVKM come from the germline V gene. This CDR3 comprises 11 residues. CDR3: CASSFGKSAFF. The CDR3 region has the DNA TGTGCCAGCAGCTTCGGGAAGAGCGCTTTCTTT.

The V and J genes are TRBV11-3 and TRBJ2-2, with D possibly being TRBD1 (6 bases). The V gene's germline CDR1 is SGHNT and CDR2 YENEEA. The ends were cut back, 4 bases at V and 6 bases at J, with 12 bases in the middle. The CDR3 is 14 amino acids. CDR3: CASSSKDRSGELFF. The CDR3 DNA reads as TGTGCCAGCAGCTCGAAAGACAGGTCCGGGGAGCTGTTTTTT.